Listed here are 14 T cell receptor beta chains from one sample, sequenced in a study of cytomegalovirus exposure and HLA in healthy donors. PCR used 60 Vbeta primers and 13 Jbeta primers. TCRdb's table, derived via immunoSEQ multiplex PCR, lists solely in-frame clones and lacks some. Here the sample spans 140,000 to 150,000 clones, around 80% being singletons. Source material: PBMCs. Receptors were obtained from a woman aged 40-49 years in good health and CMV-seropositive.

In its sample, this clone was seen a few times. The genes are TRBV7-9 and TRBJ1-1, with 9 bases identical to TRBD1. This CDR3 contains 14 residues. Germline lookup yields CDR1 SEHNR and CDR2 FQNEAQ (reference sequence). Trimming removed 3 bases from V and 6 bases from J; junction bases left unmatched: 5. The CDR3 is CASSFGQGRSEAFF. The CDR3 region has the DNA TGTGCCAGCAGCTTTGGACAGGGGAGGTCTGAAGCTTTCTTT.

The chain is built from TRBV7-9 and TRBJ2-1; 13 bases line up with TRBD2. Trimming at V came to 5 bases and at J to 4 bases, leaving 5 bases not matched to a gene. The CDR3 covers 16 residues. Germline loops: CDR1 SEHNR, CDR2 FQNEAQ (reference sequence). The CDR3 DNA sequence: TGTGCCAGCAGCCTACTAGCGGGAGGGCCTTACAATGAGCAGTTCTTC. Protein product: CASSLLAGGPYNEQFF.

This clone was detected only once. The gene calls are TRBV5-1 and TRBJ2-1; possible D gene TRBD2, 5 bases. The CDR3 totals 14 residues. V gave up 4 bases and J gave up 7 bases, with 15 bases separating them. CDR1 SGHRS and CDR2 YFSETQ come from the germline V gene. CDR3 nucleotide sequence: TGCGCCAGCAGCGTGGATGGTAGCGATAATGAGCAGTTCTTC. Its protein is CASSVDGSDNEQFF.

This clone was detected only once. The J gene is TRBJ1-1, the V gene TRBV6-6; TRBD1 is a possible D gene (6 bases). Germline CDR1 is MNHNY and CDR2 is SVGAGI (reference sequence). The ends were cut back, 5 bases at V and 1 base at J, with 17 bases in the middle. This CDR3 is built from 16 residues. The CDR3 nucleotides are TGTGCCAGCAGTACAGCGCAGGGGCCGGGGAACACTGAAGCTTTCTTT. The encoded protein is CASSTAQGPGNTEAFF.

V usage is TRBV4-2 and J usage is TRBJ2-5, with 10 bases aligning to TRBD1. The last part of the DNA fits TRBJ2-7 better; the J call may be wrong. Germline loops: CDR1 LGHNA, CDR2 YNFKEQ. This CDR3 is 15 amino acids long. This CDR3 reads CASSQEGGQGDEQYF. CDR3 nucleotide sequence: TGTGCCAGCAGCCAAGAGGGCGGACAGGGGGACGAGCAGTACTTC.

This clone has more than one count but fewer than ten. This chain links TRBV5-6 with TRBJ1-1; 7 positions match TRBD1. This CDR3 is 16 amino acids long. Germline V gene sequence: CDR1 SGHDT, CDR2 YYEEEE. V dropped 0 bases and J dropped 0; count of bases not matched to a gene: 5. The CDR3, as DNA: TGTGCCAGCAGCTTGGTCCCAGGGGGAATGAACACTGAAGCTTTCTTT. Its translation is CASSLVPGGMNTEAFF.

This clone has a single count. The chain carries TRBV10-1 and TRBJ2-1, with a possible D match to TRBD2 (5 bases). The CDR3 is 17 residues long. V dropped 1 base and J dropped 4 bases, with 17 bases sitting between them. Germline loops: CDR1 WNHNN, CDR2 SYGVQD (reference sequence). CDR3 bases: TGCGCCAGCAGTGAGTATGCGGGCGACGATATTTACAATGAGCAGTTCTTC. It is translated as CASSEYAGDDIYNEQFF.

V and J are TRBV9 and TRBJ2-3; 12 bases line up with TRBD2. Germline V CDR1 and CDR2: SGDLS, YYNGEE. CDR3 length: 16 amino acids. After removal of 4 bases from V and 5 bases from J, the junction contained 8 bases not matched to a gene. CDR3 coding DNA: TGTGCCAGCAGCCCCCGACTAGCGGGAGAGGTAGATACGCAGTATTTT. It specifies CASSPRLAGEVDTQYF. The full variable domain, its missing parts supplied by reference TRBV9 and TRBJ2-3, is DSGVTQTPKHLITATGQRVTLRCSPRSGDLSVYWYQQSLDQGLQFLIQYYNGEERAKGNILERFSAQQFPDLHSELNLSSLELGDSALYFCASSPRLAGEVDTQYFGPGTRLTVL.

This rearrangement joins TRBV5-5 to TRBJ2-2, with 9 positions matching TRBD1. The V gene end was trimmed by 3 bases and the J gene end by 1 base; junction bases not matched to a gene: 10. This CDR3 comprises 18 residues. CDR1 SGHKS and CDR2 YYEKEE come from the germline V gene (reference sequence). CDR3 nucleotide sequence: TGTGCCAGCAGCTCACTCCACCGGGACAGGGTGAACACCGGGGAGCTGTTTTTT. Translating it yields CASSSLHRDRVNTGELFF.

The chain combines TRBV7-9 with TRBJ1-6; D is uncertain. The CDR3 runs to 16 residues. Germline V gene lookup returns CDR1 SEHNR and CDR2 FQNEAQ (reference sequence). Trimming left V 1 base short and J 0 bases short, with 7 bases between. CDR3 bases: TGTGCCAGCAGCTTAGGAGGAGGCTCCTATAATTCACCCCTCCACTTT. Translation gives CASSLGGGSYNSPLHF.

The chain carries TRBV5-1 and TRBJ2-7; a possible D gene is TRBD2 (6 bases). Germline V gene sequence: CDR1 SGHRS, CDR2 YFSETQ. V dropped 4 bases and J dropped 3 bases, with 17 bases sitting between them. The CDR3 totals 15 residues. The CDR3: CASSPDLANYYEQYF. CDR3 DNA sequence: TGCGCCAGCAGCCCGGACCTAGCGAATTACTACGAGCAGTACTTC.

This clone appeared once. CDR3 sequence (DNA): TGTGCCAGCAGTCCGGACAGATTGGGCGAGCAGTACTTC. Translating it yields CASSPDRLGEQYF. V usage is TRBV6-5 and J usage is TRBJ2-7, with a possible D match to TRBD1 (6 bases). Germline V CDR1 and CDR2: MNHEY, SVGAGI. CDR3 size: 13 residues. Trimming removed 5 bases from V and 6 bases from J, with 14 bases in between.

This chain joins TRBV5-1 and TRBJ2-3; the match to TRBD2 covers 7 bases. The CDR3 has 17 residues. CDR1 and CDR2 from the germline V gene are SGHRS and YFSETQ. V dropped 4 bases and J dropped 2; count of bases not matched to a gene: 13. In DNA, the CDR3 is TGCGCCAGCAGCCCGCTGTCTAGCGGAACCTTCACAGATACGCAGTATTTT. Translation: CASSPLSSGTFTDTQYF.

The J gene is TRBJ1-5, the V gene TRBV5-6; D is unclear. Trimming took 2 bases from V and 4 from J, leaving 4 bases between them. CDR1 is SGHDT, CDR2 YYEEEE, per germline. The CDR3 has 12 residues. The CDR3 nucleotides are TGTGCCAGCAGCTTCTATAATCAGCCCCAGCATTTT. Translated, it gives CASSFYNQPQHF.